The next 20 T cell receptor beta chains were all read from a single sample in a study of regulatory dendritic cells for organ transplantation. Profiled with immunoSEQ multiplex PCR; TCRdb holds only in-frame clones, not every one. Of fewer than 13,000 clones listed, roughly 70% are singletons. The sequenced sample was memory CD8+ T cells from blood. Documented subset: CD45RO+ memory T cells. The receptor source for this set is a human donor in good health.

The rearrangement joins TRBV5-8 to TRBJ1-2, with 8 bases lining up with TRBD1. The germline V gene encodes CDR1 SGHTS and CDR2 YDEGEE. Germline trimming cut 1 base from V and 4 bases from J; bases unmatched to any gene: 9. The CDR3 spans 16 residues. CDR3 region: CASSLFPTGVLYGYTF. Written as DNA, the CDR3 is TGTGCCAGCAGCTTGTTTCCGACAGGGGTTCTCTATGGCTACACCTTC.

Only a few counts were recorded for this clone. The chain couples TRBV4-3 to TRBJ2-7, with 12 bases lining up with TRBD2. Per germline, CDR1 LGHNA and CDR2 YSLEER. J lost 7 bases, V lost 4 bases, and 11 bases had no gene match. This CDR3 is built from 16 residues. Here the CDR3 DNA reads TGCGCCAGCAGCCTAAGACTAGCGGGGGAGCCCCAAGAGCAGTACTTC. Translation: CASSLRLAGEPQEQYF.

The gene calls are TRBV29-1 and TRBJ2-3; D not resolved. The germline gives CDR1 SQVTM, CDR2 ANQGSEA. There are 13 residues in the CDR3. The ends were cut back, 8 bases at V and 6 bases at J, with 18 bases in the middle. The CDR3 sequence is CSLWTDTVDTQYF. The CDR3 nucleotides are TGCAGCCTATGGACCGATACGGTGGATACGCAGTATTTT.

This sequence joins TRBV7-9 and TRBJ1-1; a possible D gene is TRBD1 (5 bases). This CDR3 comprises 12 residues. Germline V gene data show CDR1 as SEHNR and CDR2 as FQNEAQ (reference sequence). V was trimmed by 6 bases and J by 8 bases, leaving 13 bases between them. This CDR3 reads CASRFDGGEAFF. The CDR3 DNA is TGTGCCAGCAGATTCGACGGGGGAGAAGCTTTCTTT.

V gene TRBV4-3 combines with J gene TRBJ1-2; D gene uncertain. This CDR3 spans 17 amino acids. V dropped 1 base and J dropped 5 bases, with 20 bases sitting between them. Per germline, CDR1 LGHNA and CDR2 YSLEER. The CDR3 DNA sequence: TGCGCCAGCAGCCAAGTCTCGTGGCGTCCGTTTTTTTATGGCTACACCTTC. Encoded protein: CASSQVSWRPFFYGYTF.

This clone was detected once. The chain couples TRBV4-3 to TRBJ2-1; TRBD1 matches at 9 bases. The CDR3 runs 16 residues. Germline V lookup: CDR1 LGHNA, CDR2 YSLEER. V was clipped by 0 bases and J by 7 bases; unmatched bases: 7. CDR3 sequence reads: CASSQDLDRGGNEQFF. Written as DNA, the CDR3 is TGCGCCAGCAGCCAAGATCTGGACAGGGGTGGAAATGAGCAGTTCTTC.

The chain is built from TRBV7-2 and TRBJ2-1; no reliable D call. V lost 5 bases to trimming and J lost 10 bases, with 24 bases between them. CDR1 is SGHTA and CDR2 is FQGNSA in the germline V gene. The CDR3 is 16 amino acids. CDR3 protein: CASSASVSFEALEQFF. Written as DNA, the CDR3 is TGTGCCAGCAGCGCATCTGTCAGCTTCGAGGCCCTCGAGCAGTTCTTC.

Points on this clone: The sample contains more than one DNA sequence encoding this CDR3. The chain couples TRBV15 to TRBJ2-1; D ambiguous. This CDR3 contains 15 residues. Germline CDR1 is LNHNV and CDR2 is YYDKDF (reference sequence). The V end was cut by 3 bases, the J end by 0 bases, with 9 bases between. CDR3 in DNA: TGTGCCACCAGCAGTGGGGTTAGCTCCTACAATGAGCAGTTCTTC. Its translation: CATSSGVSSYNEQFF.

This clone appeared a single time. The V call is TRBV27, the J call TRBJ2-7; no firm D call. V lost 2 bases to trimming and J lost 2 bases, with 19 bases between them. The CDR3 sequence is 17 residues long. Germline lookup yields CDR1 MNHEY and CDR2 SMNVEV (reference sequence). CDR3 sequence reads: CASSLRFAAAPPYEQYF. CDR3 DNA: TGTGCCAGCAGTTTAAGATTTGCGGCGGCTCCCCCCTACGAGCAGTACTTC.

The V call is TRBV5-1, the J call TRBJ2-7; D may be TRBD1 or TRBD2 (5 bases each). CDR1 is SGHRS and CDR2 is YFSETQ in the germline V gene. The CDR3 contains 18 residues. V shed 9 bases and J shed 0 bases, with 28 bases lying between them. The CDR3 bases are TGCGCCAACACGAACTGGGAACAGACCCGGGACCGCTCCTACGAGCAGTACTTC. As protein: CANTNWEQTRDRSYEQYF.

As to this clone: No DNA is shown, since the ends of the CDR3 on it are uncertain; the CDR3 is the one TCRdb lists. The genes are TRBV5-6 and TRBJ2-5; the DNA was not compared with TRBD2, the D call given in the table. Germline V gives CDR1 SGHDT, CDR2 YYEEEE. Counting both end residues, the CDR3 totals 17 amino acids. This CDR3 is CASSFTSGASRILAQYF.

The chain joins TRBV5-4 to TRBJ1-1; 9 nucleotides agree with TRBD1. Germline V gene sequence: CDR1 SGHNT, CDR2 YYREEE (reference sequence). This CDR3 comprises 14 residues. Trimming cost V 4 bases and J 7 bases; bases outside gene matches: 8. CDR3 bases: TGTGCCAGCAGCCAACAGGGGGCGCAAGTTGAAGCTTTCTTT. As protein: CASSQQGAQVEAFF.

The chain couples TRBV6-1 to TRBJ2-7; D is possibly TRBD2 (5 bases). This CDR3 has 13 amino acids. Trimming stripped 7 bases from V and 4 bases from J, with 14 bases between. Looked up from germline, CDR1 is MNHNS and CDR2 is SASEGT. DNA for the CDR3: TGTGCCAGCAAGGCCGGGGAGTCATACGAGCAGTACTTC. It specifies CASKAGESYEQYF.

The V gene is TRBV6-5, the J gene TRBJ2-1; possibly TRBD1 or TRBD2 for D (5 bases each). The CDR3 extends over 15 amino acids. Germline loops: CDR1 MNHEY, CDR2 SVGAGI. Deletions cut 6 bases from V and 4 bases from J, with 16 bases between. This CDR3 is CASRGRDGPYNEQFF. CDR3 in DNA: TGTGCCAGCAGAGGTCGGGACGGACCATACAATGAGCAGTTCTTC.

The rearrangement links TRBV2 to TRBJ2-7; D may be TRBD1 (6 bases). CDR1 is SNHLY and CDR2 is FYNNEI in the germline V gene. The CDR3 contains 14 residues. Trimming shortened V by 10 bases and J by 4 bases, and 20 bases separated the two germline ends. The CDR3 DNA is TGTGCCACCACAATACAGGGTACGTCGTACGAGCAGTACTTC. Protein: CATTIQGTSYEQYF.

The genes are TRBV7-9 and TRBJ2-5, with 11 bases aligning to TRBD2. This CDR3 is 16 amino acids long. Germline CDR1 and CDR2: SEHNR and FQNEAQ (reference sequence). V shed 5 bases, J shed 3 bases, and the junction held 8 bases outside the gene matches. This chain's CDR3 is CASSPTETSGEETQYF. CDR3 nucleotide sequence: TGTGCCAGCAGCCCCACCGAGACTAGCGGGGAAGAGACCCAGTACTTC.

The rearrangement uses TRBV19 and TRBJ1-1; D perhaps matches TRBD1 (5 bases). The germline gives CDR1 LNHDA, CDR2 SQIVND (reference sequence). The CDR3 is 15 amino acids. V gave up 3 bases and J gave up 4 bases, with 15 bases separating them. The CDR3 nucleotides read TGTGCCAGTAGTATTTTCGGGGGGTCGGTCACTGAAGCTTTCTTT. It translates to CASSIFGGSVTEAFF.

The J gene is TRBJ2-3, the V gene TRBV5-4; no firm D call. The CDR3 covers 16 residues. Trimming cost V 0 bases and J 0 bases, with 11 bases left between them. Germline V gene lookup returns CDR1 SGHNT and CDR2 YYREEE (reference sequence). The CDR3 is CASSLVGGPSTDTQYF. CDR3 coding DNA: TGTGCCAGCAGCTTGGTAGGCGGACCTAGCACAGATACGCAGTATTTT.

This clone was recorded only once. The V and J genes are TRBV6-5 and TRBJ1-2, with D uncertain. Germline V gives CDR1 MNHEY, CDR2 SVGAGI. The germline V and J ends were trimmed by 5 bases and 1 base, with 8 bases remaining between them. The CDR3 is 13 amino acids. The CDR3 sequence: CASSRQVNYGYTF. The CDR3 DNA sequence: TGTGCCAGCAGTCGTCAAGTTAACTATGGCTACACCTTC.

The rearrangement uses TRBV21-1 and TRBJ1-1; the tabulated D call, TRBD1, remains unverified against the DNA. TRBV21-1 corresponds to a pseudogene. There are 14 residues in the CDR3. This chain's CDR3 is CASSKGLRRTEAFF. The CDR3 nucleotides read TGTGCCAGCAGCAAAGGGCTCCGCCGCACTGAAGCTTTCTTT.